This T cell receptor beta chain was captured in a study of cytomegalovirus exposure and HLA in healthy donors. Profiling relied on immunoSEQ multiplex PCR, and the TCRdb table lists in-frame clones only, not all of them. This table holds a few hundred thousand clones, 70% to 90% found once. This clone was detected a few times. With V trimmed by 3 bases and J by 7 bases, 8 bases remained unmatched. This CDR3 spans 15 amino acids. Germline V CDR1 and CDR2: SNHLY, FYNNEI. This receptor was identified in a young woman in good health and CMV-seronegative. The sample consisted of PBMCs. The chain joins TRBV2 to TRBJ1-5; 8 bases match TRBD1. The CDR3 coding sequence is TGTGCCAGCAGTGAGCAGACAGGGGCCCTGCAGCCCCAGCATTTT. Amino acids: CASSEQTGALQPQHF. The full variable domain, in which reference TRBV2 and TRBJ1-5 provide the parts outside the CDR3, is EPEVTQTPSHQVTQMGQEVILRCVPISNHLYFYWYRQILGQKVEFLVSFYNNEISEKSEIFDDQFSVERPDGSNFTLKIRSTKLEDSAMYFCASSEQTGALQPQHFGDGTRLSIL.